This TCR beta chain came from a study of cytomegalovirus exposure and HLA in healthy donors. Of note for this clone: As yet, its antigen is unknown.

Notes on the study in general: Sequencing likely caused a cluster of highly shared sequence variants.

This CDR3 is built from 12 residues. V lost 6 bases to trimming and J lost 2 bases, with 7 bases between them. Germline assignment: CDR1 SNHLY and CDR2 FYNNEI. The PCR employed 60 Vbeta primers together with 13 Jbeta primers. The repertoire was sequenced with immunoSEQ multiplex PCR; TCRdb's copy has only in-frame clones and lacks some. Of more than 150,000 clones listed, over 80% were seen once; the top ten hold over 1.5%. Sequenced sample: PBMCs. The rearrangement uses TRBV2 and TRBJ1-1; unclear D gene. This clonotype was sampled from a woman between 18 and 29 years old in good health and CMV-seronegative. The CDR3 nucleotides are TGTGCCAGCAGATACAGTAACACTGAAGCTTTCTTT. It encodes CASRYSNTEAFF.